The 32 T cell receptor beta chains below were found in one sample sequenced in a study of cytomegalovirus exposure and HLA in healthy donors. TCRdb's table, derived via immunoSEQ multiplex PCR, lists solely in-frame clones and lacks some. The sample carries approximately 230,000 clones, about 88% recorded once. The sample comprised PBMCs. These receptors were taken from a man aged 18 to 35 in good health and CMV-seropositive.

CDR3 coding DNA: TGTGCCAGCCGAACAACGGGTCAGCCCCAGCATTTT. This sequence encodes CASRTTGQPQHF. This rearrangement joins TRBV6-1 to TRBJ1-5; D gene unclear. The CDR3 is made up of 12 amino acids. Germline V gene sequence: CDR1 MNHNS, CDR2 SASEGT. V was cut by 8 bases and J by 6 bases, with 11 bases left in between.

The rearrangement joins TRBV19 to TRBJ2-2; 8 nucleotides line up with TRBD2. J lost 5 bases, V lost 4 bases, and 6 bases had no gene match. Germline-derived CDR1 and CDR2 are LNHDA and SQIVND (reference sequence). The CDR3 spans 15 residues. The CDR3, as DNA: TGTGCCAGTAGTAACAGCGGGAGCTGGACCGGGGAGCTGTTTTTT. Amino acid sequence: CASSNSGSWTGELFF.

This clone was counted only a few times. This chain links TRBV6-4 with TRBJ1-5; D is uncertain. Trimming removed 0 bases from V and 5 bases from J, with 8 bases in between. The CDR3 runs 14 residues. Looked up from germline, CDR1 is MRHNA and CDR2 is SNTAGT. This CDR3 reads CASSDSNGDQPQHF. The CDR3 region has the DNA TGTGCCAGCAGTGACTCGAACGGAGATCAGCCCCAGCATTTT.

The chain joins TRBV7-6 to TRBJ2-6; possible D gene TRBD2, 6 bases. CDR1 is SGHVS, CDR2 FNYEAQ, per germline. There are 17 residues in the CDR3. V lost 5 bases, J lost 1 base, and 15 bases lay in between. The CDR3 bases are TGTGCCAGCAGCCTTCTGGGGGGACCATCTGGGGCCAACGTCCTGACTTTC. Its protein product is CASSLLGGPSGANVLTF.

The V gene is TRBV12-5, the J gene TRBJ1-2; D might be TRBD1 (6 bases). CDR1 and CDR2 from the germline V gene are LGHNT and FRNRAP. Trimming pared 7 bases from V and 4 bases from J, leaving 10 bases between. This CDR3 comprises 12 residues. CDR3 sequence (DNA): TGTGCTAGTGCTACGGACAGCTATGGCTACACCTTC. It encodes CASATDSYGYTF.

This chain joins TRBV5-1 and TRBJ1-2; the match to TRBD1 covers 7 bases. CDR3 length equals 13 residues. V gave up 0 bases and J gave up 7 bases; unmatched junction bases: 3. The germline V gene encodes CDR1 SGHRS and CDR2 YFSETQ. In DNA, the CDR3 is TGCGCCAGCAGCTTGGACAGGGGAGGTGGCTACACCTTC. This sequence encodes CASSLDRGGGYTF. Full variable domain (outside the CDR3, taken from reference TRBV5-1 and TRBJ1-2): KAGVTQTPRYLIKTRGQQVTLSCSPISGHRSVSWYQQTPGQGLQFLFEYFSETQRNKGNFPGRFSGRQFSNSRSEMNVSTLELGDSALYLCASSLDRGGGYTFGSGTRLTVV.

The V and J genes are TRBV20-1 and TRBJ2-7; D ambiguous. V was shortened by 6 bases and J by 4 bases, with 10 bases between the two germline ends. Germline V gives CDR1 DFQATT, CDR2 SNEGSKA (reference sequence). This CDR3 is 11 amino acids long. In DNA form, the CDR3 reads TGCAGTGCCGCAGCAGGATACGAGCAGTACTTC. It translates to CSAAAGYEQYF.

On this clone itself: This same CDR3 is encoded by further DNA sequences in the sample. The chain employs TRBV4-2 and TRBJ2-7; 7 nucleotides match TRBD2. Germline V gives CDR1 LGHNA, CDR2 YNFKEQ. The CDR3 loop spans 15 amino acids. J lost 2 bases, V lost 0 bases, and 4 bases had no gene match. The chain's CDR3 is CASSQDSSGAYEQYF. The DNA for the CDR3 is TGTGCCAGCAGCCAAGATTCTAGCGGAGCCTACGAGCAGTACTTC.

Concerning this clone: The same CDR3 arises from other DNA sequences in this sample as well. The V call is TRBV28, the J call TRBJ1-1, with D possibly matching TRBD1 (6 bases). Germline V CDR1 and CDR2: MDHEN, SYDVKM. V lost 2 bases, J lost 1 base, and 8 bases lay in between. This CDR3 has 14 residues. In DNA, the CDR3 is TGTGCCAGCAGTTTAGGGACACGGAACACTGAAGCTTTCTTT. Translation gives CASSLGTRNTEAFF.

The J gene is TRBJ1-2, the V gene TRBV6-5; TRBD1 matches 7 bases. The CDR3 contains 13 residues. Germline assignment: CDR1 MNHEY and CDR2 SVGAGI. The V segment lost 6 bases and the J segment 7 bases; nucleotides outside the gene matches: 8. The CDR3 loop reads CASSLGQSRGYTF. CDR3 nucleotides: TGTGCCAGCAGCTTGGGACAGTCCCGTGGCTACACCTTC.

This sequence joins TRBV27 and TRBJ2-3, with 10 bases aligning to TRBD2. The germline V gene encodes CDR1 MNHEY and CDR2 SMNVEV (reference sequence). After removal of 3 bases from V and 1 base from J, the junction contained 1 base not matched to a gene. This CDR3 comprises 15 residues. The CDR3 here is CASSFLAGGTDTQYF. The CDR3 nucleotides read TGTGCCAGCAGTTTCCTAGCGGGAGGCACAGATACGCAGTATTTT.

The genes are TRBV5-1 and TRBJ2-5; D is ambiguous. Germline lookup yields CDR1 SGHRS and CDR2 YFSETQ. With 2 bases removed from V and 2 bases from J, the gap between germline ends came to 7 bases. This CDR3 has 13 amino acids. Here the CDR3 DNA reads TGCGCCAGCAGCTTCGCAGCACAAGAGACCCAGTACTTC. Translated: CASSFAAQETQYF. The variable domain in full, completed from reference TRBV5-1 and TRBJ2-5, reads KAGVTQTPRYLIKTRGQQVTLSCSPISGHRSVSWYQQTPGQGLQFLFEYFSETQRNKGNFPGRFSGRQFSNSRSEMNVSTLELGDSALYLCASSFAAQETQYFGPGTRLLVL.

The rearrangement joins TRBV5-4 to TRBJ1-3, with D unclear. Germline CDR1 reads SGHNT; CDR2 reads YYREEE (reference sequence). The V end lost 2 bases, the J end lost 0 bases, and 6 bases lay between the germline ends. This CDR3 has 14 residues. CDR3 bases: TGTGCCAGCAGCTTCCCGGGCTCTGGAAACACCATATATTTT. Amino acids: CASSFPGSGNTIYF.

CDR3 residues: CASSLHLYLGASDEKLFF. CDR3 nucleotides: TGTGCCAGCAGTTTACACCTGTACCTGGGGGCCAGCGATGAAAAACTGTTTTTT. V usage is TRBV28 and J usage is TRBJ1-4, with D maybe TRBD1 (6 bases). The CDR3 is 18 residues long. Per germline, CDR1 MDHEN and CDR2 SYDVKM. V was cut by 2 bases and J by 6 bases, with 22 bases left in between.

V usage is TRBV29-1 and J usage is TRBJ1-5; TRBD1 aligns across 9 bases. Germline trimming cut 6 bases from V and 6 bases from J; bases unmatched to any gene: 6. Germline V gene sequence: CDR1 SQVTM, CDR2 ANQGSEA. The CDR3 is 13 amino acids. For the CDR3, the DNA is TGCAGCGTCACAGGGGGCCCAAGTCAGCCCCAGCATTTT. It encodes CSVTGGPSQPQHF.

The chain employs TRBV5-1 and TRBJ1-1, with TRBD1 as a possible D gene (6 bases). The CDR3 has 14 residues. The germline V gene has CDR1 SGHRS and CDR2 YFSETQ. V was trimmed by 4 bases and J by 4 bases, leaving 14 bases between them. For the CDR3, the DNA is TGCGCCAGCAGCCCCCAGGGGTTTAGCACTGAAGCTTTCTTT. This translates into CASSPQGFSTEAFF.

This chain uses TRBV29-1 with TRBJ2-1; no definite D call. The CDR3 loop spans 16 amino acids. V lost 0 bases and J 4 bases, leaving 16 bases between the germline ends. The germline CDR1 and CDR2 sequences are SQVTM and ANQGSEA. The CDR3 nucleotides read TGCAGCGTTGAAGATCTGTTAGCCTCGCCATACAATGAGCAGTTCTTC. Its translation: CSVEDLLASPYNEQFF.

The chain employs TRBV27 and TRBJ2-7; TRBD1 agrees at 8 bases. CDR1 is MNHEY, CDR2 SMNVEV, per germline (reference sequence). The V and J ends lost 5 bases and 6 bases, in that order; junction bases with no gene match: 3. There are 12 residues in the CDR3. CDR3 sequence reads: CASSRTGGEQYF. The CDR3 DNA sequence: TGTGCCAGCAGTAGAACAGGGGGCGAGCAGTACTTC.

The rearrangement uses TRBV7-9 and TRBJ1-2; unclear D gene. Germline V CDR1 and CDR2: SEHNR, FQNEAQ (reference sequence). With 2 bases removed from V and 8 bases from J, the gap between germline ends came to 9 bases. CDR3 length: 12 residues. The CDR3: CASSLPSQGYTF. As DNA, the CDR3 is TGTGCCAGCAGCTTACCGTCTCAAGGCTACACCTTC.

The rearrangement joins TRBV6-5 to TRBJ1-2; TRBD1 might be the D (6 bases). Per the germline V gene, CDR1 is MNHEY and CDR2 is SVGAGI. CDR3 length: 15 residues. Trimming took off 5 bases at V and 4 bases at J, with 17 bases between the two ends. CDR3 sequence (DNA): TGTGCCAGCAGTCAATCCTTGAGGGGGGCCTATGGCTACACCTTC. This codes for CASSQSLRGAYGYTF.

V usage is TRBV30 and J usage is TRBJ2-3; D remains ambiguous. The CDR3 is 12 residues long. Trimming stripped 0 bases from V and 5 bases from J, with 6 bases between. Germline CDR1 reads GTSNPN; CDR2 reads SVGIG (reference sequence). DNA of the CDR3: TGTGCCTGGAGTGTAAGTGGAGATACGCAGTATTTT. Translating gives CAWSVSGDTQYF.

The chain carries TRBV27 and TRBJ2-3; D gene ambiguous. This CDR3 has 11 residues. The V gene's germline CDR1 is MNHEY and CDR2 SMNVEV (reference sequence). V shed 8 bases and J shed 3 bases, with 6 bases lying between them. CDR3 in amino acids: CASGGTDTQYF. DNA of the CDR3: TGTGCCAGCGGTGGGACAGATACGCAGTATTTT.

The rearrangement uses TRBV7-9 and TRBJ1-1; D gene unclear. This CDR3 is 14 amino acids long. Germline V gene data show CDR1 as SEHNR and CDR2 as FQNEAQ (reference sequence). Between the trimmed V and J ends, which lost 1 base and 5 bases, there was a span of 11 bases. This CDR3 is CASSLEVQRTEAFF. CDR3 DNA sequence: TGTGCCAGCAGCTTAGAGGTCCAGAGGACTGAAGCTTTCTTT.

This clone was observed once. The V gene is TRBV6-5, the J gene TRBJ1-2; D might be TRBD1 (5 bases). Germline lookup yields CDR1 MNHEY and CDR2 SVGAGI. Trimming pared 7 bases from V and 8 bases from J, leaving 17 bases between. This CDR3 has 13 amino acids. CDR3 loop: CASKTGGAGGYTF. The CDR3 nucleotides read TGTGCCAGCAAAACGGGTGGGGCAGGCGGCTACACCTTC.

A few counts support this clone. The chain combines TRBV19 with TRBJ1-5; D gene ambiguous. The CDR3 has 13 amino acids. Germline-derived CDR1 and CDR2 are LNHDA and SQIVND (reference sequence). Trimming cost V 3 bases and J 7 bases, with 10 bases left between them. The CDR3 nucleotides read TGTGCCAGTAGTATCACCTGGAGGCAGCCCCAGCATTTT. The encoded protein is CASSITWRQPQHF.

This clone was counted between two and nine times. The V call is TRBV18, the J call TRBJ2-2, with D hard to call. Trimming left V 2 bases short and J 1 base short, with 2 bases between. Germline V gives CDR1 KGHSH, CDR2 LQKENI. The CDR3 is 13 residues long. The CDR3 sequence is CASSPVNTGELFF. The CDR3, as DNA: TGTGCCAGCTCACCAGTGAACACCGGGGAGCTGTTTTTT. The full variable domain, completed using reference TRBV18 and TRBJ2-2, is NAGVMQNPRHLVRRRGQEARLRCSPMKGHSHVYWYRQLPEEGLKFMVYLQKENIIDESGMPKERFSAEFPKEGPSILRIQQVVRGDSAAYFCASSPVNTGELFFGEGSRLTVL.

The chain couples TRBV10-3 to TRBJ1-5; 7 nucleotides line up with TRBD1. This CDR3 has 13 residues. V gave up 7 bases and J gave up 5 bases; unmatched junction bases: 5. Germline values: CDR1 ENHRY, CDR2 SYGVKD. CDR3 bases: TGTGCCATCACCGGGACAGAAGATCAGCCCCAGCATTTT. It is translated as CAITGTEDQPQHF.

The chain carries TRBV19 and TRBJ2-7, with D unresolved. In germline, CDR1 is LNHDA, CDR2 SQIVND (reference sequence). The CDR3 totals 13 residues. V was cut by 5 bases and J by 4 bases, with 12 bases left in between. The CDR3 spells CASSAYPGYEQYF. The CDR3 nucleotides are TGTGCCAGTAGTGCATACCCGGGTTACGAGCAGTACTTC.

This clone has a handful of counts. This chain connects TRBV5-1 to TRBJ1-2; 7 nucleotides match TRBD1. Losses at the gene ends were 1 base for V and 0 bases for J; bases not matched to a gene: 3. Per the germline V gene, CDR1 is SGHRS and CDR2 is YFSETQ. The CDR3 has 15 residues. CDR3 DNA: TGCGCCAGCAGCTTGCGGGACAGCTCTAACTATGGCTACACCTTC. Encoded protein: CASSLRDSSNYGYTF.

The sample holds one count of this clone. The chain joins TRBV6-1 to TRBJ2-5; TRBD1 might be the D (6 bases). Germline CDR1 and CDR2: MNHNS and SASEGT. This CDR3 has 14 amino acids. The ends were cut back, 3 bases at V and 2 bases at J, with 10 bases in the middle. The CDR3 region has the DNA TGTGCCAGCAGTGAGGGCGGACAGCAAGAGACCCAGTACTTC. It encodes CASSEGGQQETQYF.

This clone appeared a single time. CDR3 protein: CASSLRDPNTEAFF. The CDR3 bases are TGTGCCAGCAGCTTACGAGACCCGAACACTGAAGCTTTCTTT. The chain joins TRBV7-8 to TRBJ1-1, with D hard to call. Germline values: CDR1 SGHVS, CDR2 FQNEAQ. The CDR3 totals 14 residues. Trimming cost V 2 bases and J 1 base, with 8 bases left between them.

This chain connects TRBV7-2 to TRBJ2-1; no firm D call. Trimming shortened V by 0 bases and J by 5 bases, and 11 bases separated the two germline ends. Germline CDR1 and CDR2: SGHTA and FQGNSA. The CDR3 contains 15 residues. In DNA form, the CDR3 reads TGTGCCAGCAGCTTAGCCGGGCGGCCAAACAATGAGCAGTTCTTC. Protein product: CASSLAGRPNNEQFF. Looking up the rest from reference TRBV7-2 and TRBJ2-1 gives the full variable domain: GAGVSQSPSNKVTEKGKDVELRCDPISGHTALYWYRQSLGQGLEFLIYFQGNSAPDKSGLPSDRFSAERTGGSVSTLTIQRTQQEDSAVYLCASSLAGRPNNEQFFGPGTRLTVL.